These 28 T cell receptor beta chains were all obtained from the same sample, sequenced in a study of blood T cell repertoires in COVID-19. The method was immunoSEQ multiplex PCR; TCRdb's version includes in-frame clones alone and lacks a portion of them. The sample lists approximately 150,000 clones, about 87% occurring once. Source material: peripheral blood. These receptors were obtained from a middle-aged man who had recovered from COVID-19.

This clone appeared a few times. The V gene is TRBV19, the J gene TRBJ2-2, with D tentatively TRBD2 (5 bases). The CDR3 consists of 14 residues. Per the germline V gene, CDR1 is LNHDA and CDR2 is SQIVND (reference sequence). V lost 5 bases, J lost 5 bases, and 12 bases lay in between. The CDR3 coding sequence is TGTGCCAGTAGTGGTAGGAGGAGGACCGGGGAGCTGTTTTTT. It is translated as CASSGRRRTGELFF.

This chain connects TRBV6-1 to TRBJ1-1; the match to TRBD1 covers 8 bases. Germline values: CDR1 MNHNS, CDR2 SASEGT. The CDR3 length is 15 residues. V lost 2 bases, J lost 5 bases, and 7 bases stayed unmatched. The CDR3 region is CASSEQGAGVTEAFF. CDR3 nucleotides: TGTGCCAGCAGTGAACAGGGGGCAGGGGTGACTGAAGCTTTCTTT.

CDR3 coding DNA: TGCGCCAGCAGCCCCGACGGACAGCCTAATTCACCCCTCCACTTT. The encoded protein is CASSPDGQPNSPLHF. The rearrangement joins TRBV5-1 to TRBJ1-6; D possibly corresponds to TRBD1 (6 bases). V lost 4 bases and J 6 bases, leaving 14 bases between the germline ends. The CDR3 extends over 15 amino acids. Germline V CDR1 and CDR2: SGHRS, YFSETQ.

This chain connects TRBV7-2 to TRBJ2-1, with a possible D match to TRBD1 (5 bases). V lost 1 base to trimming and J lost 9 bases, with 13 bases between them. This CDR3 contains 14 residues. Germline-derived CDR1 and CDR2 are SGHTA and FQGNSA. In DNA, the CDR3 is TGTGCCAGCAGCTTAGAGTCAGGGTTTGGTGAGCAGTTCTTC. It yields the protein CASSLESGFGEQFF.

This clone was seen once. The rearrangement links TRBV15 to TRBJ2-7; D remains unclear. Per germline, CDR1 LNHNV and CDR2 YYDKDF (reference sequence). There are 15 residues in the CDR3. V was pared by 5 bases and J by 3 bases, with 17 bases between. Here the CDR3 DNA reads TGTGCCACCAGCGATGCCCCTGGCCCGCTCTACGAGCAGTACTTC. This translates into CATSDAPGPLYEQYF.

This chain connects TRBV7-3 to TRBJ1-1, with 8 bases matching TRBD1. This CDR3 has 15 residues. With 5 bases clipped from V and 4 bases from J, the junction kept 9 bases outside the gene matches. The germline gives CDR1 SGHTA, CDR2 FQGTGA. The CDR3 region has the DNA TGTGCCAGCAGCATATCAGGGGGCGGGGGCACTGAAGCTTTCTTT. Translation gives CASSISGGGGTEAFF.

The chain employs TRBV20-1 and TRBJ2-3, with D uncertain. The germline CDR1 and CDR2 sequences are DFQATT and SNEGSKA (reference sequence). There are 11 residues in the CDR3. V dropped 4 bases and J dropped 6 bases, with 8 bases sitting between them. The CDR3, as DNA: TGCAGTGCTATCGTTCGGGATACGCAGTATTTT. This encodes CSAIVRDTQYF.

V usage is TRBV27 and J usage is TRBJ2-1, with a possible D match to TRBD2 (6 bases). In germline, CDR1 is MNHEY, CDR2 SMNVEV (reference sequence). The length of the CDR3 is 15 residues. Trimming removed 2 bases from V and 8 bases from J, with 16 bases in between. The chain's CDR3 is CASSLGGGGLDEQFF. The CDR3 DNA sequence: TGTGCCAGCAGTTTAGGGGGAGGAGGGTTGGATGAGCAGTTCTTC.

V and J are TRBV1 and TRBJ2-4; the table's D gene call, TRBD2, was not cross checked with the DNA. TRBV1 is labeled a pseudogene. This CDR3 has 16 amino acids. In DNA, the CDR3 is TGCACCAGCAGCAAATGGCTAGCGGGGGAGAAAAACATTCAGTACTTC. This encodes CTSSKWLAGEKNIQYF.

This chain links TRBV12-5 with TRBJ2-3; maybe TRBD1 (6 bases). Trimming stripped 7 bases from V and 0 bases from J, with 20 bases between. This CDR3 spans 17 amino acids. Germline V gene data show CDR1 as LGHNT and CDR2 as FRNRAP. The CDR3 DNA reads as TGTGCTAGTGCTTCTAGGCGCAGGGGACCTAGCACAGATACGCAGTATTTT. It translates to CASASRRRGPSTDTQYF.

The chain is built from TRBV6-1 and TRBJ2-5; 7 bases fit TRBD2. V trimming: 2 bases; J trimming: 5 bases; junction bases outside the gene matches: 8. The length of the CDR3 is 15 residues. CDR1 and CDR2 from the germline V gene are MNHNS and SASEGT. CDR3 amino acids: CASSELPGGWETQYF. CDR3 nucleotide sequence: TGTGCCAGCAGTGAACTTCCGGGAGGTTGGGAGACCCAGTACTTC.

Remarks on this clone: Mismatch with germline at one junction end may stem from a read error. The chain combines TRBV5-1 with TRBJ1-4, with TRBD1 matching over 7 bases. The CDR3 length is 15 residues. Germline CDR1 and CDR2: SGHRS and YFSETQ. In DNA form, the CDR3 reads TGCGCCAGCAGCCGGATGACAGGGCGGGATGAAAAGCTGTTTTTT. Its translation is CASSRMTGRDEKLFF.

This clone showed up just once. This rearrangement joins TRBV5-1 to TRBJ1-6, with 7 nucleotides matching TRBD1. The CDR3 runs to 15 residues. V lost 3 bases, J lost 5 bases, and 5 bases stayed unmatched. The germline CDR1 and CDR2 sequences are SGHRS and YFSETQ. The CDR3 protein is CASSYSGTDNSPLHF. In DNA form, the CDR3 reads TGCGCCAGCAGCTACTCCGGGACAGATAATTCACCCCTCCACTTT.

The V and J genes are TRBV6-5 and TRBJ1-2; 7 bases map to TRBD1. From germline, CDR1 is MNHEY and CDR2 SVGAGI. Trimming removed 5 bases from V and 4 bases from J; junction bases left unmatched: 4. CDR3 length equals 13 residues. The CDR3 DNA follows: TGTGCCAGCAGTCGGGACAGTGCCTATGGCTACACCTTC. Translated, it gives CASSRDSAYGYTF.

The chain recombines TRBV30 with TRBJ2-1, with TRBD1 matching 7 bases. CDR1 and CDR2 from the germline V gene are GTSNPN and SVGIG (reference sequence). The CDR3 sequence is 20 residues long. V dropped 1 base and J dropped 3; count of bases not matched to a gene: 21. CDR3 nucleotides: TGTGCCTGGAGTGCAGGCAGTGGACAGGTGAAATCAAGACGCTACAATGAGCAGTTCTTC. Translating gives CAWSAGSGQVKSRRYNEQFF.

This chain connects TRBV29-1 to TRBJ2-3, with 15 bases aligning to TRBD2. The V and J ends lost 5 bases and 2 bases, in that order; junction bases with no gene match: 5. The CDR3 sequence is 16 residues long. The germline CDR1 and CDR2 sequences are SQVTM and ANQGSEA. CDR3 in amino acids: CSVWGTSGGPTDTQYF. As DNA, the CDR3 is TGCAGCGTTTGGGGGACTAGCGGGGGGCCCACAGATACGCAGTATTTT.

The chain carries TRBV7-8 and TRBJ1-1; no firm D call. Deletions cut 8 bases from V and 1 base from J, with 14 bases between. Germline V gene data show CDR1 as SGHVS and CDR2 as FQNEAQ. This CDR3 contains 14 residues. CDR3 in amino acids: CASCLDTENTEAFF. The CDR3, as DNA: TGTGCCAGCTGTCTCGATACAGAGAACACTGAAGCTTTCTTT.

V gene TRBV19 combines with J gene TRBJ2-2; maybe TRBD2 (5 bases). Per the germline V gene, CDR1 is LNHDA and CDR2 is SQIVND (reference sequence). V was cut by 7 bases and J by 1 base, with 25 bases left in between. This CDR3 region has 19 residues. The CDR3 DNA reads TGTGCCAGTACTACTAGAGGGCAATACGGAATGGGGAACACCGGGGAGCTGTTTTTT. Its translation is CASTTRGQYGMGNTGELFF.

V is TRBV4-2 and J is TRBJ2-5, with TRBD2 matching 7 bases. Trimming took 2 bases from V and 4 from J; bases not matched to a gene: 10. CDR1 LGHNA and CDR2 YNFKEQ come from the germline V gene. The CDR3 totals 16 residues. CDR3 residues: CASSQTAGPSAETQYF. CDR3 DNA: TGTGCCAGCAGCCAAACAGCGGGGCCGAGCGCAGAGACCCAGTACTTC.

The chain carries TRBV7-2 and TRBJ2-7; 9 bases match TRBD1. V trimming: 3 bases; J trimming: 6 bases; junction bases outside the gene matches: 12. CDR3 length equals 16 residues. The germline CDR1 and CDR2 sequences are SGHTA and FQGNSA. CDR3 loop: CASSFGASTGGREQYF. The CDR3 DNA reads as TGTGCCAGCAGCTTTGGGGCCTCAACAGGGGGCCGCGAGCAGTACTTC.

The chain recombines TRBV2 with TRBJ2-1; the D gene is possibly TRBD2 (5 bases). Between the trimmed V and J ends, which lost 8 bases and 0 bases, there was a span of 17 bases. Germline CDR1 reads SNHLY; CDR2 reads FYNNEI. This CDR3 region has 16 residues. CDR3 loop: CASEKFRRSSYNEQFF. Written as DNA, the CDR3 is TGTGCCAGCGAAAAGTTTCGGAGGAGCTCCTACAATGAGCAGTTCTTC.

The genes are TRBV13 and TRBJ2-7; 8 nucleotides line up with TRBD1. The germline gives CDR1 PRHDT, CDR2 FYEKMQ (reference sequence). The CDR3 consists of 15 residues. V gave up 4 bases and J gave up 0 bases; unmatched junction bases: 5. CDR3 region: CASSSRQGNSYEQYF. CDR3 nucleotide sequence: TGTGCCAGCAGCTCCCGACAGGGGAACTCCTACGAGCAGTACTTC.

A single count supports this clone. The chain joins TRBV4-3 to TRBJ2-7; 10 positions match TRBD1. Germline CDR1 is LGHNA and CDR2 is YSLEER. V was pared by 0 bases and J by 4 bases, with 6 bases of the junction left unmatched. This CDR3 contains 16 residues. The CDR3 region has the DNA TGCGCCAGCAGCCAAGAAGAGGGGACAGGGGCATACGAGCAGTACTTC. This translates into CASSQEEGTGAYEQYF.

This chain uses TRBV19 with TRBJ2-1, with a weak D call TRBD2 (6 bases). Germline V gene lookup returns CDR1 LNHDA and CDR2 SQIVND (reference sequence). There are 14 residues in the CDR3. V was pared by 4 bases and J by 5 bases, with 12 bases between. The CDR3 region has the DNA TGTGCCAGTAGTACCCTGACTAGGCACAATGAGCAGTTCTTC. Its protein product is CASSTLTRHNEQFF.

This clone has a handful of counts. V usage is TRBV6-5 and J usage is TRBJ1-6; D remains unclear. The length of the CDR3 is 14 residues. Germline CDR1 MNHEY, CDR2 SVGAGI. CDR3 protein: CAINIDYGNSPLHF. The CDR3 bases are TGTGCTATCAATATAGATTACGGTAATTCACCCCTCCACTTT.

This clone was counted a single time. The chain recombines TRBV5-8 with TRBJ1-1; 7 bases agree with TRBD1. V was clipped by 1 base and J by 5 bases; unmatched bases: 2. Germline-derived CDR1 and CDR2 are SGHTS and YDEGEE. This CDR3 contains 13 residues. The CDR3 region is CASSLLRGTEAFF. CDR3 coding DNA: TGTGCCAGCAGCTTGCTCAGGGGGACTGAAGCTTTCTTT.

The rearrangement joins TRBV29-1 to TRBJ2-6; tentative D call: TRBD1 (6 bases). Germline-derived CDR1 and CDR2 are SQVTM and ANQGSEA. CDR3 size: 14 residues. V shed 6 bases and J shed 4 bases, with 13 bases lying between them. The CDR3 sequence is CSVDTGSGANVLTF. DNA for the CDR3: TGCAGCGTAGATACAGGGTCAGGGGCCAACGTCCTGACTTTC.

The V and J genes are TRBV11-3 and TRBJ2-1, with a possible D match to TRBD1 (7 bases). CDR1 is SGHNT, CDR2 YENEEA, per germline. V was cut by 0 bases and J by 3 bases, with 15 bases left in between. This CDR3 is 17 amino acids long. In DNA form, the CDR3 reads TGTGCCAGCAGCTTAGATCGAGGCGGGACAGTCTACAATGAGCAGTTCTTC. This translates into CASSLDRGGTVYNEQFF.